In this sample, the clone carrying this TCR beta chain turned up a few times. Its specificity is not known. V lost 7 bases and J lost 4, with 16 bases in between. The germline gives CDR1 SGHTA, CDR2 FQGNSA. CDR3 size: 14 residues. 5'RACE, which relied on constant-segment primers, yielded TCR alpha and TCR beta cDNA libraries carrying sample barcodes and UMIs. TCRdb reprocessed the 5' RACE reads with MiXCR, giving one entry per CDR3 protein. There are 350,000 to 400,000 distinct CDR3 sequences in the sample; around 14% occur only once, and under 25% lies in the top ten. The data are from a study of T-cell memory formation after mild COVID-19. Study-wide points: Within pre-infection memory, some responding clones were found, suggesting cross-reactive memory joined. From day 15 to 85, contracting clones were balanced between CD4 and CD8, whereas later expanders leaned toward CD4+. Researchers report contracting CD4+ clones mostly in CM and EM, with CD8+ clones in EMRA.

The clonotype comes from a man in his late teens or twenties who had mild COVID-19 (a few samples of this study predate the infection). Cell type and time point are not known. This chain connects TRBV7-2 to TRBJ1-2, with TRBD1 as a possible D gene (5 bases). Sample: PBMCs or a T cell subset sorted from them (not recorded which). The CDR3 is CASILGGDGYGYTF. DNA for the CDR3: TGTGCCAGCATCCTGGGGGGGGATGGCTATGGCTACACCTTC. Complete variable domain (other parts from reference TRBV7-2 and TRBJ1-2): GAGVSQSPSNKVTEKGKDVELRCDPISGHTALYWYRQSLGQGLEFLIYFQGNSAPDKSGLPSDRFSAERTGGSVSTLTIQRTQQEDSAVYLCASILGGDGYGYTFGSGTRLTVV.